These T cell receptor beta chains were read from a single sample in a study of molecular identifiers for immune sequencing clone quantification. TCRdb processed the PCR reads anew with MiXCR; each CDR3 protein has one entry. Altogether over 600,000 distinct CDR3 sequences are present, less than 20% being singletons, with the ten largest covering roughly 0.83%. The source material was naive CD8+ T cells from blood, with Jurkat cell RNA spiked in. The origin of the receptors is a human donor in good health. Some libraries in this study had Jurkat cell RNA spiked in. Both conserved end residues are part of each CDR3. Each record gives: V gene, clone size, CDR3 length, D gene, J gene, CDR3 DNA, CDR3 protein. The D gene is left open where the match is weak. Size is stated for part of the rows, as once, few or many counts, or as a class when the clone is expanded.

TRBV20-1,many,16,TRBD2,TRBJ2-3,TGCAGTGCGGACCGGGACTACCCATCTAGCACAGATACGCAGTATTTT,CSADRDYPSSTDTQYF
TRBV20-1,.,17,TRBD2,TRBJ2-5,TGCAGTGCTAGTTCGGGTAGGCTAGCGGGGGGTCAAGAGACCCAGTACTTC,CSASSGRLAGGQETQYF
TRBV3-1,few,14,TRBD2,TRBJ2-7,TGTGCCAGCAGCCAAGCGGGGGGGGCTGGCGAGCAGTACTTC,CASSQAGGAGEQYF
TRBV12-3/TRBV12-4,.,13,.,TRBJ1-2,TGTGCCGGCAGTCCCTCGGACAGCTATGGCTACACCTTC,CAGSPSDSYGYTF
TRBV28,many,12,.,TRBJ1-3,TGTGCCAGCAGTCTCCCCTTGGGCACCATATATTTT,CASSLPLGTIYF
TRBV11-2,few,17,TRBD2,TRBJ2-2,TGTGCCAGCAGCTTATTCGTAGTTTTGGGAGGGACCGGGGAGCTGTTTTTT,CASSLFVVLGGTGELFF
TRBV19,few,14,.,TRBJ1-5,TGTGCCAGTAGTATCCTGGGTGGAGGGGGACCCCAGCATTTT,CASSILGGGGPQHF
TRBV7-2,.,12,.,TRBJ1-1,TGTGCCAGCAGTCCCGAGGGTTTTGAAGCTTTCTTT,CASSPEGFEAFF
TRBV27,.,15,TRBD1,TRBJ2-7,TGTGCCAGCAGTCAACCGACAGGGGGCGGCGACGAGCAGTACTTC,CASSQPTGGGDEQYF
TRBV19,few,13,TRBD1,TRBJ2-7,TGTGCCAGTAACGTGGGACAGGGCTACGAGCAGTACTTC,CASNVGQGYEQYF
TRBV2,.,14,.,TRBJ2-4,TGTGCCAGCAGTATAAGCCGCGCCAAAAACATTCAGTACTTC,CASSISRAKNIQYF
TRBV28,many,15,.,TRBJ2-4,TGTGCCAGCAGCCGACGACTAGACGGGATCGGCATTCAGTACTTC,CASSRRLDGIGIQYF
TRBV28,few,14,TRBD1,TRBJ1-1,TGTGCCAGCAGAATACAGGGGGCAGGGACTGAAGCTTTCTTT,CASRIQGAGTEAFF
TRBV9,many,15,.,TRBJ2-7,TGTGCCAGCAGCGTAGCGGCAGGCGATGCCTACGAGCAGTACTTC,CASSVAAGDAYEQYF
TRBV12-3/TRBV12-4,many,18,TRBD2,TRBJ2-5,TGTGCCAGCACCTCGGGACTAGCGGGGGCCATAGGACAAGAGACCCAGTACTTC,CASTSGLAGAIGQETQYF
TRBV11-2,few,15,TRBD1,TRBJ2-1,TGTGCCAGCAGCCCCCGGGACAGGGGGCACAATGAGCAGTTCTTC,CASSPRDRGHNEQFF
TRBV19,few,15,TRBD2,TRBJ2-7,TGTGCCAGTAGTGTGACTAGCGGGGGGAGAAACGAGCAGTACTTC,CASSVTSGGRNEQYF
TRBV2,many,15,.,TRBJ1-4,TGTGCCAGCAGTGAACAGGGTCGAGCTAATGAAAAACTGTTTTTT,CASSEQGRANEKLFF
TRBV29-1,many,15,TRBD2,TRBJ2-3,TGCAGCGTTGATTCCAGCGGGAGGCCCACAGATACGCAGTATTTT,CSVDSSGRPTDTQYF
TRBV9,few,19,.,TRBJ2-2,TGTGCCAGCAGCGTTCACCTCTTTGGGGTAACCGCGAACACCGGGGAGCTGTTTTTT,CASSVHLFGVTANTGELFF
TRBV7-9,many,14,.,TRBJ2-1,TGTGCCAGCAGCCCGCCCAGGGCCGGGAATGAGCAGTTCTTC,CASSPPRAGNEQFF
TRBV5-5,many,13,.,TRBJ2-7,TGTGCCAGCAGCCCTACAGACGAAAACGAGCAGTACTTC,CASSPTDENEQYF
TRBV30,many,15,TRBD2,TRBJ2-7,TGTGCCTGGAGTACCCCCGGGACTACCGGGCCCGAGCAGTACTTC,CAWSTPGTTGPEQYF
TRBV7-9,few,15,.,TRBJ2-5,TGTGCCAGCAGCCCCCGGGCGGGGATGGAAGAGACCCAGTACTTC,CASSPRAGMEETQYF
TRBV6-5,.,16,.,TRBJ2-7,TGTGCCAGCAGGACGACCGACTTAGGGTTCGGCTACGAGCGGTACTTC,CASRTTDLGFGYERYF
TRBV15,.,11,.,TRBJ2-3,TGTGCCACCAGGGGCACAGATGCGCAGTATTTT,CATRGTDAQYF
TRBV11-2,many,12,TRBD1,TRBJ1-1,TGTGCCAGCAGCAAGCAGGGGGTTGAAGCTTTCTTT,CASSKQGVEAFF
TRBV6-2/TRBV6-3,many,14,.,TRBJ2-7,TGTGCCAGCAGTCAACGGGACTCCCCCTACGAGCAGTACTTC,CASSQRDSPYEQYF
TRBV25-1,many,14,.,TRBJ1-5,TGTGCCAGCAGTGAAGTGGGGGCGGGTCAGCCCCAGCATTTT,CASSEVGAGQPQHF
TRBV11-2,many,13,.,TRBJ2-3,TGTGCCAGCAGCTCCGTTGGGGAAGATACGCAGTATTTT,CASSSVGEDTQYF
TRBV27,many,16,TRBD2,TRBJ2-2,TGTGCCAGCAGACCACTAGCGGGGGGGCCTTTCGGGGAGCTGTTTTTT,CASRPLAGGPFGELFF
TRBV5-1,many,10,.,TRBJ2-7,TGCGCCAGCAGGTCCAGGGGGCAGTACTTC,CASRSRGQYF
TRBV6-9,many,13,.,TRBJ1-5,TGTGCCAGCAGTTATACCCAGGGTCAGCCCCAGCATTTT,CASSYTQGQPQHF
TRBV27,.,14,.,TRBJ2-7,TGTGCCAGCAGTTTTGCGGGACGGAACTACGAGCAGTACTTC,CASSFAGRNYEQYF
TRBV12-3/TRBV12-4,many,15,TRBD1,TRBJ2-7,TGTGCCAGCAGGGACGGACAGGTCAGCTCCTACGAGCAGTACTTC,CASRDGQVSSYEQYF
TRBV6-5,few,13,.,TRBJ2-2,TGTGCCATATCTCCTCGGGACACCGGGGAGCTGTTTTTT,CAISPRDTGELFF